These 14 T cell receptor beta chains came from one sample sequenced in a study of immune evolution from preneoplasia to lung adenocarcinoma. Using immunoSEQ multiplex PCR, the repertoire was profiled, and TCRdb retains in-frame clones only, with some absent. The sample carries roughly 10,000 clones, nearly 90% recorded once. Sequencing was performed on FFPE invasive lung adenocarcinoma tissue. These receptors were collected from a person between 70 and 80 years old with invasive lung adenocarcinoma.

The V and J genes are TRBV5-6 and TRBJ1-2; 7 bases line up with TRBD1. CDR3 length: 14 residues. V shed 2 bases and J 8 bases; nucleotides not matched to a gene: 9. CDR1 and CDR2 from the germline V gene are SGHDT and YYEEEE. The CDR3 spells CASSFYRGEGGYTF. CDR3 in DNA: TGTGCCAGCAGCTTTTACAGGGGCGAAGGAGGCTACACCTTC.

V gene TRBV2 combines with J gene TRBJ2-1, with 8 nucleotides matching TRBD1. This CDR3 has 15 amino acids. J was trimmed by 8 bases and V by 1 base; bases with no gene match: 7. Germline V lookup: CDR1 SNHLY, CDR2 FYNNEI. The CDR3 nucleotides are TGTGCCAGCAGTGAAGAGGCCAGGGGGCCGGATGAGCAGTTCTTC. Translation gives CASSEEARGPDEQFF.

The V call is TRBV30, the J call TRBJ1-3, with D possibly matching TRBD1 (6 bases). This CDR3 region has 16 residues. V lost 1 base and J 2 bases, leaving 15 bases between the germline ends. Germline loops: CDR1 GTSNPN, CDR2 SVGIG (reference sequence). The CDR3 spells CAWSGGGNNPGNTIYF. The CDR3 bases are TGTGCCTGGAGTGGTGGGGGCAACAACCCTGGAAACACCATATATTTT.

V usage is TRBV29-1 and J usage is TRBJ1-4; possible D gene TRBD1, 6 bases. CDR3 length: 16 residues. Germline V gene data show CDR1 as SQVTM and CDR2 as ANQGSEA. V was clipped by 5 bases and J by 3 bases, with 19 bases between them. CDR3 DNA sequence: TGCAGCGTTACCGCATCGGGGGCGGAACCTAATGAAAAACTGTTTTTT. It specifies CSVTASGAEPNEKLFF.

The gene calls are TRBV7-9 and TRBJ1-1, with a tentative D call TRBD1 (6 bases). The CDR3 consists of 13 residues. Germline V lookup: CDR1 SEHNR, CDR2 FQNEAQ (reference sequence). Deletions cut 8 bases from V and 3 bases from J, with 13 bases between. The CDR3 loop reads CASGGEAYTEAFF. The CDR3 coding sequence is TGTGCCAGCGGGGGCGAGGCGTACACTGAAGCTTTCTTT.

CDR3 bases: TGTGCCAGCAGCTTGGGTACCTCCCCAGATACGCAGTATTTT. Protein: CASSLGTSPDTQYF. This chain connects TRBV5-5 to TRBJ2-3; no clear D gene. This CDR3 contains 14 residues. V lost 0 bases and J lost 4, with 9 bases in between. Germline V lookup: CDR1 SGHKS, CDR2 YYEKEE (reference sequence).

This sequence joins TRBV5-6 and TRBJ2-7, with D hard to call. The CDR3 consists of 14 residues. V was cut by 3 bases and J by 3 bases, with 13 bases left in between. The V gene's germline CDR1 is SGHDT and CDR2 YYEEEE. This CDR3 reads CASSSIRIFYEQYF. CDR3 coding DNA: TGTGCCAGCAGCTCGATCAGGATTTTCTACGAGCAGTACTTC.

The V call is TRBV10-2, the J call TRBJ2-7, with 13 bases matching TRBD2. The CDR3 is 15 amino acids. The junction had 5 bases not matched to a gene; V was cut back by 6 bases and J by 3 bases. The V gene's germline CDR1 is WSHSY and CDR2 SAAADI. CDR3 loop: CASSVGLAGVYEQYF. The CDR3 nucleotides are TGCGCCAGCAGCGTCGGACTAGCGGGAGTCTACGAGCAGTACTTC.

The chain uses TRBV19 and TRBJ2-7; D remains unclear. V was shortened by 4 bases and J by 2 bases, with 9 bases between the two germline ends. CDR1 and CDR2 from the germline V gene are LNHDA and SQIVND (reference sequence). The CDR3 runs 13 residues. CDR3 loop: CASSNLGTYEQYF. The CDR3, as DNA: TGTGCCAGTAGTAACCTGGGAACCTACGAGCAGTACTTC.

The chain recombines TRBV11-2 with TRBJ1-4; D might be TRBD1 (6 bases). Germline V gives CDR1 SGHAT, CDR2 FQNNGV. CDR3 length: 14 amino acids. V lost 4 bases and J lost 8, with 14 bases in between. The chain's CDR3 is CASSSTGRGEKLFF. In nucleotides, the CDR3 is TGTGCCAGCAGCTCAACAGGGCGGGGGGAAAAACTGTTTTTT. Variable domain in full (rest from reference TRBV11-2 and TRBJ1-4): EAGVAQSPRYKIIEKRQSVAFWCNPISGHATLYWYQQILGQGPKLLIQFQNNGVVDDSQLPKDRFSAERLKGVDSTLKIQPAKLEDSAVYLCASSSTGRGEKLFFGSGTQLSVL.

This clone was recorded a few times. V usage is TRBV28 and J usage is TRBJ2-7; 8 positions match TRBD2. The CDR3 loop spans 16 amino acids. Germline CDR1 and CDR2: MDHEN and SYDVKM. J lost 1 base, V lost 3 bases, and 8 bases had no gene match. The DNA of the CDR3 is TGTGCCAGCAGTTTGGGGAGCGGGAGTTGGTCCTACGAGCAGTACTTC. Residues: CASSLGSGSWSYEQYF.

V and J are TRBV27 and TRBJ2-7; D gene ambiguous. The length of the CDR3 is 17 residues. Germline lookup yields CDR1 MNHEY and CDR2 SMNVEV (reference sequence). With 2 bases removed from V and 2 bases from J, the gap between germline ends came to 19 bases. CDR3 DNA: TGTGCCAGCAGTTTAAGGCACGATAGATCTCGTCCCTACGAGCAGTACTTC. Its protein product is CASSLRHDRSRPYEQYF.

In its sample, this clone was seen once. The CDR3 DNA sequence: TGCGCCAGCAGCCAAGAGAGGTTGCACCCAAATCAGCCCCAGCATTTT. Its protein product is CASSQERLHPNQPQHF. The chain is built from TRBV4-1 and TRBJ1-5; D gene ambiguous. The CDR3 is 16 amino acids. CDR1 is MGHRA and CDR2 is YSYEKL in the germline V gene. V shed 0 bases and J shed 4 bases, with 13 bases lying between them.

V is TRBV5-4 and J is TRBJ1-2; D is unresolved. The V end was cut by 0 bases, the J end by 6 bases, with 9 bases between. Germline-derived CDR1 and CDR2 are SGHNT and YYREEE (reference sequence). The CDR3 length is 13 residues. CDR3 sequence: CASSLASGNGYTF. The CDR3 DNA reads as TGTGCCAGCAGCTTGGCCTCAGGAAATGGCTACACCTTC.